Only a few counts were recorded for the clone carrying this TCR beta chain. The data belong to a study of blood T cell repertoires in COVID-19. Across the whole study: PBMCs, B-cell-depleted T cells, or T cells were the source of the cDNA or gDNA that made up the material.

Original processing notes: The assay estimated nucleated cells by amplifying reference gene primers. Libraries were prepared by immunoSEQ multiplex PCR; TCRdb keeps only in-frame clonotypes and omits some of them. V and J calls and clone size come straight from that table; D and trimming were deduced from the DNA. The sample shows a few hundred thousand clones, around 90% of them seen only once. There are 15 residues in the CDR3. Germline V gene sequence: CDR1 WNHNN, CDR2 SYGVQD (reference sequence). V dropped 0 bases and J dropped 4; count of bases not matched to a gene: 6. Patients in Seattle were enrolled during active infection, then followed longitudinally.

This rearrangement joins TRBV10-1 to TRBJ2-7; TRBD1 aligns across 7 bases. The sequenced material came from peripheral blood. The sequence came from a person aged 18 to 29 with COVID-19, enrolled during active disease. CDR3 sequence (DNA): TGCGCCAGCAGTGAGTCCCCTACAGGGGAATACGAGCAGTACTTC. The encoded protein is CASSESPTGEYEQYF.